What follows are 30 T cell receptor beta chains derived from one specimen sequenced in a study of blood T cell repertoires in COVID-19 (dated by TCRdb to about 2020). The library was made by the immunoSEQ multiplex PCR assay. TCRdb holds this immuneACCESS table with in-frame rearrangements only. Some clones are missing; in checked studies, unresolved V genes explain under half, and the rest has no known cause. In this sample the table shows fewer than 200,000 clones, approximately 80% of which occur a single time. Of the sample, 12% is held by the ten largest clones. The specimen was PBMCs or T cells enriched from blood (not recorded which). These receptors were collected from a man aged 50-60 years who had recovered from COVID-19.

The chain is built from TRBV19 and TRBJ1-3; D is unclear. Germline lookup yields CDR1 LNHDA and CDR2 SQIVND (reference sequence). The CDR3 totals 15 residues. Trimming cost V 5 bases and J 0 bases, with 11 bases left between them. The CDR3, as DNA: TGTGCCAGTAGTCTTACAGACCTCTCTGGAAACACCATATATTTT. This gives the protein CASSLTDLSGNTIYF.

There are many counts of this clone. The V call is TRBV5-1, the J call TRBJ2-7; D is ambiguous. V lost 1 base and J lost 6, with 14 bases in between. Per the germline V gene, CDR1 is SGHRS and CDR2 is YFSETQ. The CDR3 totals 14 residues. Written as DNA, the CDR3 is TGCGCCAGCAGCTTGCTAGGCAGCCCCAGCGAGCAGTACTTC. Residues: CASSLLGSPSEQYF. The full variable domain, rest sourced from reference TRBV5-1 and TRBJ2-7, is KAGVTQTPRYLIKTRGQQVTLSCSPISGHRSVSWYQQTPGQGLQFLFEYFSETQRNKGNFPGRFSGRQFSNSRSEMNVSTLELGDSALYLCASSLLGSPSEQYFGPGTRLTVT.

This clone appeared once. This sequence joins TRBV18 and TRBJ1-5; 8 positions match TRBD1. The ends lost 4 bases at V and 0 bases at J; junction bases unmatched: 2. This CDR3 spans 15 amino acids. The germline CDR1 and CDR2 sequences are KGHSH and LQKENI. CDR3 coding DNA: TGTGCCAGCTCACAAACAGGGGGTAGCAATCAGCCCCAGCATTTT. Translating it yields CASSQTGGSNQPQHF.

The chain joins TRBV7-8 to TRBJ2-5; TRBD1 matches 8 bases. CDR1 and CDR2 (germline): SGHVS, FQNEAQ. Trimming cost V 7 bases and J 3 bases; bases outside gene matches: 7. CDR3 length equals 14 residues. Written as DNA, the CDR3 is TGTGCCAGCACCCAGGACAGGGAGAAAGAGACCCAGTACTTC. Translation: CASTQDREKETQYF.

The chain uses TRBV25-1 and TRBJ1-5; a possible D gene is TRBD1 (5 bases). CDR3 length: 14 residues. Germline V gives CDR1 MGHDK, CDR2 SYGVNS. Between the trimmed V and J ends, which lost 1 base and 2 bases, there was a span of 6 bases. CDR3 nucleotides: TGTGCCAGCAGTGAATCCAGGGGCAATCAGCCCCAGCATTTT. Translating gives CASSESRGNQPQHF.

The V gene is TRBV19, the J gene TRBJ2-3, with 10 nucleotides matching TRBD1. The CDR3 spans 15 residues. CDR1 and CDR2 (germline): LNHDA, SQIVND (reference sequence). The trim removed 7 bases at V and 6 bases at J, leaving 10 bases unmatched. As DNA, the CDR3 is TGTGCCAGTATGGGCCGACAGGGGGCCTCCGATACGCAGTATTTT. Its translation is CASMGRQGASDTQYF.

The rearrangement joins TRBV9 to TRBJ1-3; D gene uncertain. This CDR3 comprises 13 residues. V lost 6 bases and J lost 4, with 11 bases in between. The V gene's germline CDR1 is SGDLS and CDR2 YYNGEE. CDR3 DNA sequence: TGTGCCAGCACACCGGGGATGGGAAACACCATATATTTT. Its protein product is CASTPGMGNTIYF. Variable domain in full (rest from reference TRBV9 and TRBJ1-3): DSGVTQTPKHLITATGQRVTLRCSPRSGDLSVYWYQQSLDQGLQFLIQYYNGEERAKGNILERFSAQQFPDLHSELNLSSLELGDSALYFCASTPGMGNTIYFGEGSWLTVV.

The CDR3 loop is CASSPAGNNQPQHF. The CDR3 bases are TGTGCCAGCAGCCCCGCGGGTAACAATCAGCCCCAGCATTTT. The chain employs TRBV3-1 (or the pseudogene TRBV3-2) and TRBJ1-5; D not certain. The CDR3 runs to 14 residues. From germline, CDR1 is LGHDT and CDR2 YNNKEL (reference sequence). Trimming stripped 4 bases from V and 3 bases from J, with 10 bases between.

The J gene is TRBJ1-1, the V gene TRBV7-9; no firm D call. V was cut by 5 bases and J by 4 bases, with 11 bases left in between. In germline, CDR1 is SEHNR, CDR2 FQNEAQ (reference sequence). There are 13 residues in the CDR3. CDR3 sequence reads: CASSREKSTEAFF. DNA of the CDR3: TGTGCCAGCAGCCGAGAGAAGAGCACTGAAGCTTTCTTT.

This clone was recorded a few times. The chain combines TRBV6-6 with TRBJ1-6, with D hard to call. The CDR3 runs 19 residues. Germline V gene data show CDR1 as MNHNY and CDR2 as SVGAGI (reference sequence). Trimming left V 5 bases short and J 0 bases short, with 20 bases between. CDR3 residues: CASSPSFAATYSYNSPLHF. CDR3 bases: TGTGCCAGCAGTCCCTCCTTTGCGGCGACCTACTCCTATAATTCACCCCTCCACTTT.

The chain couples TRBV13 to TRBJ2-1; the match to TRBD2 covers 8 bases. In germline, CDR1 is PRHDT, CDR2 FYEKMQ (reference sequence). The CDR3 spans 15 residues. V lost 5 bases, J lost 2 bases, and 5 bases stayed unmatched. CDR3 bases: TGTGCCAGCAGCAAAACGGGACTAGCCTACAATGAGCAGTTCTTC. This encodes CASSKTGLAYNEQFF.

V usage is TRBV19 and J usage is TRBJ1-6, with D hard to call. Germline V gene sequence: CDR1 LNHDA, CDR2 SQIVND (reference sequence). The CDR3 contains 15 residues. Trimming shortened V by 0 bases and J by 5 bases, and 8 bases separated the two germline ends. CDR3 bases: TGTGCCAGTAGTATAGATGTGGCTGATAATTCACCCCTCCACTTT. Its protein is CASSIDVADNSPLHF. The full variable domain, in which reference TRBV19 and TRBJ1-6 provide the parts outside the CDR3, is DGGITQSPKYLFRKEGQNVTLSCEQNLNHDAMYWYRQDPGQGLRLIYYSQIVNDFQKGDIAEGYSVSREKKESFPLTVTSAQKNPTAFYLCASSIDVADNSPLHFGNGTRLTVT.

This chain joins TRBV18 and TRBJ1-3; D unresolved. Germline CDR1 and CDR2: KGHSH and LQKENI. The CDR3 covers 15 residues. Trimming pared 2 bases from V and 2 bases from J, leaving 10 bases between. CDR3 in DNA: TGTGCCAGCTCACCAGATAAATCGGCTGGAAACACCATATATTTT. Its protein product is CASSPDKSAGNTIYF.

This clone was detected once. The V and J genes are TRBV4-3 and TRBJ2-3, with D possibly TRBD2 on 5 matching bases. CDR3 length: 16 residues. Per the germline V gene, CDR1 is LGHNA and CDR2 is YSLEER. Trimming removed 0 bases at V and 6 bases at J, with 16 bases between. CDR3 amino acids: CASSQDWAGFADTQYF. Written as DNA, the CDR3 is TGCGCCAGCAGCCAAGATTGGGCGGGCTTCGCGGATACGCAGTATTTT.

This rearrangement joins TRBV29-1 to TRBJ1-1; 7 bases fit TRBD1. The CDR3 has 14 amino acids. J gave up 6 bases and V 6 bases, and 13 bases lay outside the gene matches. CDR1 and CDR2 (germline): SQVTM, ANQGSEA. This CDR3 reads CSVGRLTGAAEAFF. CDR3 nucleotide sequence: TGCAGCGTCGGACGACTTACAGGGGCCGCTGAAGCTTTCTTT.

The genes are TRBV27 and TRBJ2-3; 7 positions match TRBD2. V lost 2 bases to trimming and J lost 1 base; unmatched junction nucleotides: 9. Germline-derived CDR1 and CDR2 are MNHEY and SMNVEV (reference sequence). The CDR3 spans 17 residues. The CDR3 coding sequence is TGTGCCAGCAGTTTAGGTACCCTTCTAGCGGGCACAGATACGCAGTATTTT. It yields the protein CASSLGTLLAGTDTQYF.

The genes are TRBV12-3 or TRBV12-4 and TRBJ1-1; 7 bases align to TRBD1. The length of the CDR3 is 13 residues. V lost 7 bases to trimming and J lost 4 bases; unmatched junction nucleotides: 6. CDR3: CASTSQGTTEAFF. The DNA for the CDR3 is TGTGCCAGCACCTCACAGGGGACCACTGAAGCTTTCTTT.

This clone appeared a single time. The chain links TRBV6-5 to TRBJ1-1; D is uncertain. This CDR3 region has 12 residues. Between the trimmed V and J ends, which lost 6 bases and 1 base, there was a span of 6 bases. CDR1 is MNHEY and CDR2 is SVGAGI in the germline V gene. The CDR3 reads CASRKQNTEAFF. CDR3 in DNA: TGTGCCAGCAGAAAGCAGAACACTGAAGCTTTCTTT.

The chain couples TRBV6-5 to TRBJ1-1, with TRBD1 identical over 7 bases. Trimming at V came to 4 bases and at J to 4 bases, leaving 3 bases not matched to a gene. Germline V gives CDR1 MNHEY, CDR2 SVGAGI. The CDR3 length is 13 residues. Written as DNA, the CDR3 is TGTGCCAGCAGTTTAGGGGGCCCCACTGAAGCTTTCTTT. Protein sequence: CASSLGGPTEAFF.

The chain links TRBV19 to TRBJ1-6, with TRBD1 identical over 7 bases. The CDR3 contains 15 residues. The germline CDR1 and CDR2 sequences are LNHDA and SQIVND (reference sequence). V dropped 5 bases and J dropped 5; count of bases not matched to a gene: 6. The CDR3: CASSARQGNNSPLHF. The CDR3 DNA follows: TGTGCCAGTAGTGCAAGACAGGGCAATAATTCACCCCTCCACTTT.

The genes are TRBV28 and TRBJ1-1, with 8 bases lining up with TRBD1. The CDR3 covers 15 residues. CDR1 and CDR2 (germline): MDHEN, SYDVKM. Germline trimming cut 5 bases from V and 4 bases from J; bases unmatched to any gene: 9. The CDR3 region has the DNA TGTGCCAGCAGTCACCGCAACAGGGGGGGCACTGAAGCTTTCTTT. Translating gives CASSHRNRGGTEAFF.

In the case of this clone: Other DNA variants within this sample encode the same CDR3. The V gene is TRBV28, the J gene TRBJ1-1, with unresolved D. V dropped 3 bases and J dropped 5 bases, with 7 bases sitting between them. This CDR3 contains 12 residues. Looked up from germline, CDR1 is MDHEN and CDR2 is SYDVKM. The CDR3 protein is CASSLVRTEAFF. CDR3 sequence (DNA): TGTGCCAGCAGTTTGGTGCGGACTGAAGCTTTCTTT.

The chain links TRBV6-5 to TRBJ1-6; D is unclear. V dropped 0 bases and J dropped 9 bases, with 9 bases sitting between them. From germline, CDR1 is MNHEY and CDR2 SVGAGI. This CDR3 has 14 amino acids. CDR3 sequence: CASSYSISGSPLHF. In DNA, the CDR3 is TGTGCCAGCAGTTACTCTATTAGCGGTTCACCCCTCCACTTT.

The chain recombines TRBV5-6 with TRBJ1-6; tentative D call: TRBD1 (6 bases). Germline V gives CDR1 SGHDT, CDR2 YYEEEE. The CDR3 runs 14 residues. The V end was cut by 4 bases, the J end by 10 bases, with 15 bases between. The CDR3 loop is CASSARTVGSPLHF. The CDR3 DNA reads TGTGCCAGCAGCGCCCGGACAGTCGGCTCACCCCTCCACTTT.

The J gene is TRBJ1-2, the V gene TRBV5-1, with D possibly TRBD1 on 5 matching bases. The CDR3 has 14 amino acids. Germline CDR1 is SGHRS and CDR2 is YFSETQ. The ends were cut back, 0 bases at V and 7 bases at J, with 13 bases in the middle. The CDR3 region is CASSLDDSSRGYTF. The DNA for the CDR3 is TGCGCCAGCAGCTTGGACGACAGTAGCCGTGGCTACACCTTC. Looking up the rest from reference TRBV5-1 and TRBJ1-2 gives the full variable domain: KAGVTQTPRYLIKTRGQQVTLSCSPISGHRSVSWYQQTPGQGLQFLFEYFSETQRNKGNFPGRFSGRQFSNSRSEMNVSTLELGDSALYLCASSLDDSSRGYTFGSGTRLTVV.

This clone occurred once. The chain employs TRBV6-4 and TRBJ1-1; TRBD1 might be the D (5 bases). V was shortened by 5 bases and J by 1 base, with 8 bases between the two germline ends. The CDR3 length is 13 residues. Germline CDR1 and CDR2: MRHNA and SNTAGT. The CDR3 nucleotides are TGTGCCAGCAGTTCAGACAGGAACACTGAAGCTTTCTTT. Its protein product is CASSSDRNTEAFF.

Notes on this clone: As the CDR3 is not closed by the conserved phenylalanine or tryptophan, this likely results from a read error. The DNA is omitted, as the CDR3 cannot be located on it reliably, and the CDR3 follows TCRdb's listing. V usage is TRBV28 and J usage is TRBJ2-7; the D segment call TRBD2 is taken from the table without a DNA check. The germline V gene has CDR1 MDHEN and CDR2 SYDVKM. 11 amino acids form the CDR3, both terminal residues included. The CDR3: CASSPLRVNGI.

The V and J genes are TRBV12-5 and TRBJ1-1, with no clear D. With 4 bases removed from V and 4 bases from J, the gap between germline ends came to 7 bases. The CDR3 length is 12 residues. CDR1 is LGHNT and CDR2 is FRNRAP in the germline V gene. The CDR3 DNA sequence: TGTGCTAGTGGTTGGGAGGGCACTGAAGCTTTCTTT. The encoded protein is CASGWEGTEAFF.

The CDR3 loop reads CASRNIPDTEAFF. CDR3 DNA: TGTGCCAGCAGGAACATACCAGACACTGAAGCTTTCTTT. The rearrangement links TRBV10-3 to TRBJ1-1, with D uncertain. Germline CDR1 and CDR2: ENHRY and SYGVKD. This CDR3 is built from 13 residues. V was shortened by 10 bases and J by 3 bases, with 15 bases between the two germline ends.

CDR3 nucleotides: TGTGCCAGCAGCCAAGAACGGGGGGCGAACACCGGGGAGCTGTTTTTT. Its protein product is CASSQERGANTGELFF. The gene calls are TRBV3-1 (or the pseudogene TRBV3-2) and TRBJ2-2; 7 bases align to TRBD2. This CDR3 spans 16 amino acids. In germline, CDR1 is LGHDT, CDR2 YNNKEL (reference sequence). V was clipped by 0 bases and J by 0 bases; unmatched bases: 1.